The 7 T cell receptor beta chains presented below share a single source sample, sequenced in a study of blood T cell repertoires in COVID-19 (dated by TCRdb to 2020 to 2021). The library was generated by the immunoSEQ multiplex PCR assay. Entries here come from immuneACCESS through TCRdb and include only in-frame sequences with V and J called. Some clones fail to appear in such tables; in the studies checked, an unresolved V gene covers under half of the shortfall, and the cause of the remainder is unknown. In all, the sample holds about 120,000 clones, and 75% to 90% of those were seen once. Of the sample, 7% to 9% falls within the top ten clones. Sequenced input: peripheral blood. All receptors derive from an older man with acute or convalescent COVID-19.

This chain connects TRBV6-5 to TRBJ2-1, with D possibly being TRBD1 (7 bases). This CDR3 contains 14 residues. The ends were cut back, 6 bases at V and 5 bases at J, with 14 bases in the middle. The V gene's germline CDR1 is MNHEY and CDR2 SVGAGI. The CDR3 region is CASSLGGTDNEQFF. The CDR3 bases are TGTGCCAGCAGCCTTGGAGGGACAGACAATGAGCAGTTCTTC.

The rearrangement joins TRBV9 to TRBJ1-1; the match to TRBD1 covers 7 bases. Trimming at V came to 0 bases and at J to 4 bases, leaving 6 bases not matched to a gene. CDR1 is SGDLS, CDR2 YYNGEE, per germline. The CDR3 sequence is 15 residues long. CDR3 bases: TGTGCCAGCAGCGTAGGTTTGACAGGGACCACTGAAGCTTTCTTT. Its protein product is CASSVGLTGTTEAFF.

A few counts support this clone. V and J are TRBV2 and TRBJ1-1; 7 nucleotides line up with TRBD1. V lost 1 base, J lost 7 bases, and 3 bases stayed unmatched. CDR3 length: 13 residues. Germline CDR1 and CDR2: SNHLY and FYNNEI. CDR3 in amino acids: CASSEEGTDEAFF. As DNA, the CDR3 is TGTGCCAGCAGTGAAGAGGGGACAGATGAAGCTTTCTTT.

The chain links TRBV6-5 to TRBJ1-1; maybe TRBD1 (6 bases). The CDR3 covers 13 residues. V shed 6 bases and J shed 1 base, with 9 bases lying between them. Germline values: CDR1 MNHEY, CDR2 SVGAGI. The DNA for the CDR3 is TGTGCCAGCAGACGGGACACGAACACTGAAGCTTTCTTT. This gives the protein CASRRDTNTEAFF.

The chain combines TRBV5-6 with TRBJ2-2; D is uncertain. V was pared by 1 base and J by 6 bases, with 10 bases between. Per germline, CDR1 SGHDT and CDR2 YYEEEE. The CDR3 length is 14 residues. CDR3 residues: CASSLLLLAGELFF. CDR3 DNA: TGTGCCAGCAGCTTGTTACTTCTGGCCGGGGAGCTGTTTTTT.

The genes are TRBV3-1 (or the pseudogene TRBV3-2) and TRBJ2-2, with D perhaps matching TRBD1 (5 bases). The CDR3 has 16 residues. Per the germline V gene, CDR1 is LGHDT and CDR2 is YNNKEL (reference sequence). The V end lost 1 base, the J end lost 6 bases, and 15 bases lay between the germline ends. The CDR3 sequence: CASSQGSRARPGELFF. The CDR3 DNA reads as TGTGCCAGCAGCCAAGGGTCCAGGGCCAGGCCCGGGGAGCTGTTTTTT.

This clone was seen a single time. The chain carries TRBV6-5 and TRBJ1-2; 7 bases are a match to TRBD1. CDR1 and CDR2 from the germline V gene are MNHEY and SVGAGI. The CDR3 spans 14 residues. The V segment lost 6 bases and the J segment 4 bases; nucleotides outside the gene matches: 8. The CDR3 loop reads CASRAGTATYGYTF. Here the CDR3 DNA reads TGTGCCAGCAGGGCCGGGACAGCTACCTATGGCTACACCTTC.